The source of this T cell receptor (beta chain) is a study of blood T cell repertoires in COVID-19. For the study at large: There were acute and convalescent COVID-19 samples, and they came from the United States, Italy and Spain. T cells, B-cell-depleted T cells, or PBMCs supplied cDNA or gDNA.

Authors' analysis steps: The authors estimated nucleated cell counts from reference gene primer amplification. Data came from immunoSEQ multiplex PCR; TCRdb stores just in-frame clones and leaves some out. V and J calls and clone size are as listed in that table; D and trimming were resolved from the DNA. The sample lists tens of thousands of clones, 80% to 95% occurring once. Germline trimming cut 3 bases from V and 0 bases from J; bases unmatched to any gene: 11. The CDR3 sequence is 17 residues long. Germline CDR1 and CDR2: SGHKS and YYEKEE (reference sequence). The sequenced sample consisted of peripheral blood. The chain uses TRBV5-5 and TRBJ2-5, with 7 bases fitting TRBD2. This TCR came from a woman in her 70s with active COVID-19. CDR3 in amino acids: CASSSPFWREYQETQYF. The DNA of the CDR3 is TGTGCCAGCAGCTCCCCCTTTTGGCGGGAGTACCAAGAGACCCAGTACTTC. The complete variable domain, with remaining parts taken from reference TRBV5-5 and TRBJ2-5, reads DAGVTQSPTHLIKTRGQQVTLRCSPISGHKSVSWYQQVLGQGPQFIFQYYEKEERGRGNFPDRFSARQFPNYSSELNVNALLLGDSALYLCASSSPFWREYQETQYFGPGTRLLVL.